This T cell receptor beta chain derives from a study of vaccination and CD4 T cells after COVID-19. Study in general: Eight to ten convalescent patients had mild and one had severe PCR-confirmed SARS-CoV-2 disease. Post-COVID samples had a sampling time that fell a median roughly 100 days after diagnosis (range 35 to 161).

Study-wide points: A median approximately 86% of convalescent patients' SARS-CoV-2-reactive clones emerged only after vaccination.

Researchers used the Oncomine TCR Beta short-read assay to sequence DNA from cultured CD4+ T cells. TCRdb called the PCR reads again in MiXCR, with one record for every CDR3 protein. The sample consists of 10,000 to 15,000 distinct CDR3 sequences, over 30% of them appearing once. About this clonotype itself: Its antigen is not known.

The CDR3 length is 14 residues. Germline CDR1 SGHRS, CDR2 YFSETQ. Trimming left V 4 bases short and J 5 bases short, with 13 bases between. Treatment defined: roughly 11-day PBMC culture with coronavirus spike peptide pools or control peptides (ViraFEST assay). Roughly 1.9 million PBMCs went into each well for culture with approximately 10 IU/ml IL-2 and 10 ug/ml peptide pools. The chain uses TRBV5-1 and TRBJ1-5, with D uncertain. This receptor was obtained from a human donor with COVID-19. The sample taken for sequencing was cultured CD4+ T cells from blood. The CDR3 region is CASSPQKRDQPQHF. CDR3 DNA sequence: TGCGCCAGCAGCCCCCAGAAGCGCGATCAGCCCCAGCATTTT.